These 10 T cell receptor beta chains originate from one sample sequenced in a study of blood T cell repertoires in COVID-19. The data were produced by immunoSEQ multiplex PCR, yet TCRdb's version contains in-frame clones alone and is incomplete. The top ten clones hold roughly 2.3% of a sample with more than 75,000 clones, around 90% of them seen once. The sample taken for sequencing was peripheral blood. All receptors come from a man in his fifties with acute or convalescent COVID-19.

CDR3 residues: CASSLGVGGRRYEQYF. CDR3 sequence (DNA): TGTGCCAGCAGTTTAGGGGTCGGCGGGAGGAGGTACGAGCAGTACTTC. The chain couples TRBV28 to TRBJ2-7; 8 bases agree with TRBD2. This CDR3 spans 16 amino acids. Germline CDR1 and CDR2: MDHEN and SYDVKM. After removal of 2 bases from V and 4 bases from J, the junction contained 10 bases not matched to a gene.

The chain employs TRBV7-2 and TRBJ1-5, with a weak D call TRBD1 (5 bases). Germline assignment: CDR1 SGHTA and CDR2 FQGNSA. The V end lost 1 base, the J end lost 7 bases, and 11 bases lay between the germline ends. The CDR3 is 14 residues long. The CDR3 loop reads CASSLVLWGQPQHF. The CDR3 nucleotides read TGTGCCAGCAGCTTAGTGTTGTGGGGCCAGCCCCAGCATTTT.

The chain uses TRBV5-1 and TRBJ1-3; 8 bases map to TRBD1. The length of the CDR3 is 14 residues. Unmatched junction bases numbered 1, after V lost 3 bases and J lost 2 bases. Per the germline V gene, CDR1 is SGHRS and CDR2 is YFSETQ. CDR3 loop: CASSSTGAGNTIYF. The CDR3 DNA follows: TGCGCCAGCAGCTCGACAGGGGCTGGAAACACCATATATTTT.

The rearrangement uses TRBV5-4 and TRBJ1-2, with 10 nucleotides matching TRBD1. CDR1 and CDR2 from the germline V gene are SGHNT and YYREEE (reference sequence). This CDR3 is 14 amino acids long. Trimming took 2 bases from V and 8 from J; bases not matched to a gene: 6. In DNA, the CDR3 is TGTGCCAGCAGCTTAGTCGGGACAGGGGCAGGCTACACCTTC. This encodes CASSLVGTGAGYTF.

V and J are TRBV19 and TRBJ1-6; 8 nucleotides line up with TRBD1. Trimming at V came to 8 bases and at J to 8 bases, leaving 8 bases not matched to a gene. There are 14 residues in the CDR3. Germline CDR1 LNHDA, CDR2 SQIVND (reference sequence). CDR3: CASRLQGEDSPLHF. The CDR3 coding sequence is TGTGCCAGTCGTTTACAGGGGGAAGATTCACCCCTCCACTTT.

Written as DNA, the CDR3 is TGTGCCAGCAGCCGTAGCGGGGGCACAGATACGCAGTATTTT. It specifies CASSRSGGTDTQYF. The chain combines TRBV7-9 with TRBJ2-3; 8 bases are a match to TRBD2. The CDR3 extends over 14 amino acids. V lost 5 bases and J lost 1; bases outside the gene matches: 2. CDR1 is SEHNR and CDR2 is FQNEAQ in the germline V gene (reference sequence). The whole variable domain, filled in from reference TRBV7-9 and TRBJ2-3, reads DTGVSQNPRHKITKRGQNVTFRCDPISEHNRLYWYRQTLGQGPEFLTYFQNEAQLEKSRLLSDRFSAERPKGSFSTLEIQRTEQGDSAMYLCASSRSGGTDTQYFGPGTRLTVL.

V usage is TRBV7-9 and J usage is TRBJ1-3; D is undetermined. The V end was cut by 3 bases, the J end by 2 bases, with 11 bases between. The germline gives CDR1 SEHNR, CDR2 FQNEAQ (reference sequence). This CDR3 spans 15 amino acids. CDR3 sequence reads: CASSLGRGAGNTIYF. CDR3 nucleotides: TGTGCCAGCAGCTTGGGTCGGGGAGCTGGAAACACCATATATTTT.

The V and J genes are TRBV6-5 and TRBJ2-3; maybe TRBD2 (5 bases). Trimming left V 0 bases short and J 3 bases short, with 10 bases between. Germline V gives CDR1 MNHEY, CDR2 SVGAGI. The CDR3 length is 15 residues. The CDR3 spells CASSYSPPGTDTQYF. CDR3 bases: TGTGCCAGCAGTTACTCCCCTCCGGGGACAGATACGCAGTATTTT.

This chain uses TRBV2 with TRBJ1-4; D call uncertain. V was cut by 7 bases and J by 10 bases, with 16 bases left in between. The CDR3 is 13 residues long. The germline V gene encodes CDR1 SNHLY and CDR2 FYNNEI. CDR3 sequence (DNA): TGTGCCAGCATGACCGGGAGCCGAGGAAAACTGTTTTTT. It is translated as CASMTGSRGKLFF.

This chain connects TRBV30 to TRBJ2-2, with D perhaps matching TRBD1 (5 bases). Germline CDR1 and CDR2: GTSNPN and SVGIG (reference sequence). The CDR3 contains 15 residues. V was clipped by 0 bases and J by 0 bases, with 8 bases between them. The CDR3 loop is CAWSVGVSNTGELFF. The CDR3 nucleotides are TGTGCCTGGAGTGTAGGGGTTTCGAACACCGGGGAGCTGTTTTTT.